A single sample gave rise to the 24 T cell receptor beta chains below, sequenced in a study of CD8 T cells in Susac syndrome. A quantity of roughly 0.5 to 1 ug RNA underwent reverse transcription using random hexamers. TCRdb re-derived calls from the immunoSEQ multiplex PCR reads in MiXCR, one entry per CDR3 protein. The repertoire consists of a few hundred thousand distinct CDR3 sequences, with about 91% occurring once and the leading ten covering around 0.18%. The sample taken for sequencing was CD8+ T cells from PBMCs. The receptors here all came from a human donor with multiple sclerosis.

This chain uses TRBV30 with TRBJ2-7; D may be TRBD1 (5 bases). Germline V gene lookup returns CDR1 GTSNPN and CDR2 SVGIG (reference sequence). Trimming took off 2 bases at V and 2 bases at J, with 10 bases between the two ends. The CDR3 runs 13 residues. The DNA for the CDR3 is TGTGCCTGGAGTTGGGGCGGACCCTACGAGCAGTACTTC. The encoded protein is CAWSWGGPYEQYF.

V gene TRBV4-3 combines with J gene TRBJ2-7; D gene ambiguous. Germline V gives CDR1 LGHNA, CDR2 YSLEER. The CDR3 is 14 residues long. V lost 0 bases, J lost 3 bases, and 9 bases lay in between. The CDR3 sequence is CASSQDRQYYEQYF. CDR3 nucleotides: TGCGCCAGCAGCCAAGATCGGCAGTACTACGAGCAGTACTTC.

The V and J genes are TRBV27 and TRBJ2-7, with 12 bases fitting TRBD2. The CDR3 loop spans 14 amino acids. V dropped 8 bases and J dropped 6; count of bases not matched to a gene: 8. The germline gives CDR1 MNHEY, CDR2 SMNVEV (reference sequence). In nucleotides, the CDR3 is TGTGCCAGCGGTCGACTAGCGGGAGTACCCGAGCAGTACTTC. Translating gives CASGRLAGVPEQYF.

V usage is TRBV7-8 and J usage is TRBJ2-7; D call uncertain. The CDR3 runs 14 residues. V lost 2 bases to trimming and J lost 1 base, with 9 bases between them. In germline, CDR1 is SGHVS, CDR2 FQNEAQ. CDR3 nucleotide sequence: TGTGCCAGCAGCTTACTCGCTAGATCCTACGAGCAGTACTTC. As protein: CASSLLARSYEQYF.

The V and J genes are TRBV12-3 or TRBV12-4 and TRBJ2-3, with 11 bases aligning to TRBD2. This CDR3 has 18 amino acids. With V trimmed by 6 bases and J by 4 bases, 15 bases remained unmatched. The CDR3 DNA reads as TGTGCCAGCAGAACGACTAGCGGGACCATATTAGCCCCAGATACGCAGTATTTT. Translation gives CASRTTSGTILAPDTQYF.

The chain joins TRBV4-3 to TRBJ2-3; 10 bases are shared with TRBD2. The CDR3 spans 20 residues. CDR1 is LGHNA, CDR2 YSLEER, per germline. The trim removed 1 base at V and 0 bases at J, leaving 13 bases unmatched. The CDR3 DNA sequence: TGCGCCAGCAGCCAAGTTAGGGTAGCGGGGGGAAATCCTAGCACAGATACGCAGTATTTT. This sequence encodes CASSQVRVAGGNPSTDTQYF.

The V gene is TRBV7-6, the J gene TRBJ1-2; unclear D gene. The germline CDR1 and CDR2 sequences are SGHVS and FNYEAQ. The CDR3 is 13 residues long. Trimming stripped 1 base from V and 4 bases from J, with 7 bases between. The chain's CDR3 is CASSLDRTYGYTF. The DNA of the CDR3 is TGTGCCAGCAGCTTAGACAGAACCTATGGCTACACCTTC.

The chain links TRBV15 to TRBJ2-3; the D gene is possibly TRBD2 (6 bases). Germline-derived CDR1 and CDR2 are LNHNV and YYDKDF (reference sequence). V lost 7 bases to trimming and J lost 4 bases, with 18 bases between them. The CDR3 runs to 15 residues. The CDR3 DNA follows: TGTGCCACCACCGGAGGGGCTAGCGTGGCAGATACGCAGTATTTT. Protein sequence: CATTGGASVADTQYF.

The chain combines TRBV12-3 or TRBV12-4 with TRBJ2-3; D may match TRBD1 or TRBD2 (6 bases each). V lost 3 bases and J 6 bases, leaving 13 bases between the germline ends. The CDR3 spans 14 residues. In DNA, the CDR3 is TGTGCCAGCAGTTTTGGTGGGGGGCGGGATACGCAGTATTTT. Residues: CASSFGGGRDTQYF.

The chain carries TRBV14 and TRBJ2-3, with 8 bases aligning to TRBD2. The ends lost 1 base at V and 4 bases at J; junction bases unmatched: 7. The CDR3 contains 16 residues. Germline lookup yields CDR1 SGHDN and CDR2 FVKESK. CDR3 loop: CASSQVVAGNPDTQYF. The CDR3 DNA is TGTGCCAGCAGCCAAGTGGTAGCGGGAAATCCAGATACGCAGTATTTT.

This clonotype was recorded only once. The J gene is TRBJ2-2, the V gene TRBV2, with D hard to call. V dropped 1 base and J dropped 13 bases, with 13 bases sitting between them. The germline V gene has CDR1 SNHLY and CDR2 FYNNEI. CDR3 length equals 13 residues. Here the CDR3 reads CASSEVLQPRLFF. The DNA of the CDR3 is TGTGCCAGCAGTGAAGTTCTGCAGCCACGGCTGTTTTTT. Full variable domain (outside the CDR3, taken from reference TRBV2 and TRBJ2-2): EPEVTQTPSHQVTQMGQEVILRCVPISNHLYFYWYRQILGQKVEFLVSFYNNEISEKSEIFDDQFSVERPDGSNFTLKIRSTKLEDSAMYFCASSEVLQPRLFFGEGSRLTVL.

The chain is built from TRBV19 and TRBJ2-3, with a possible D match to TRBD2 (5 bases). This CDR3 is 15 amino acids long. V was pared by 7 bases and J by 0 bases, with 14 bases between. Germline V gene data show CDR1 as LNHDA and CDR2 as SQIVND (reference sequence). The CDR3, as DNA: TGTGCCAGTACCCTCGACTACACTAGCACAGATACGCAGTATTTT. Translation gives CASTLDYTSTDTQYF.

The rearrangement uses TRBV4-3 and TRBJ1-5; D is ambiguous. This CDR3 has 15 amino acids. CDR1 and CDR2 from the germline V gene are LGHNA and YSLEER. Trimming removed 4 bases from V and 1 base from J, with 11 bases in between. The CDR3 nucleotides read TGCGCCAGCAGCCTGGCCCGGGAGAGCAATCAGCCCCAGCATTTT. Residues: CASSLARESNQPQHF.

The chain carries TRBV29-1 and TRBJ2-3; 8 bases match TRBD2. V trimming: 2 bases; J trimming: 7 bases; junction bases outside the gene matches: 8. The CDR3 length is 14 residues. Germline CDR1 and CDR2: SQVTM and ANQGSEA. CDR3 DNA: TGCAGCGTTGAAACGGGGGGGGGCCGTTATACGCAGTATTTT. This encodes CSVETGGGRYTQYF.

The chain uses TRBV12-3 or TRBV12-4 and TRBJ2-2; TRBD1 or TRBD2 may be the D gene (5 bases each). V gave up 3 bases and J gave up 6 bases, with 14 bases separating them. CDR3 length: 15 amino acids. The CDR3 here is CASSFGPEGPGELFF. The DNA for the CDR3 is TGTGCCAGCAGTTTTGGGCCTGAGGGACCCGGGGAGCTGTTTTTT.

The chain carries TRBV27 and TRBJ2-7; 10 bases agree with TRBD2. J gave up 5 bases and V 2 bases, and 6 bases lay outside the gene matches. Germline values: CDR1 MNHEY, CDR2 SMNVEV (reference sequence). This CDR3 contains 15 residues. The CDR3 spells CASSLLLAGADEQYF. The DNA of the CDR3 is TGTGCCAGCAGTTTACTGCTAGCGGGAGCGGACGAGCAGTACTTC.

The gene calls are TRBV12-3 or TRBV12-4 and TRBJ2-3; no definite D call. The CDR3 covers 11 residues. V gave up 8 bases and J gave up 4 bases, with 7 bases separating them. CDR3 coding DNA: TGTGCCAGCCGGTCCGCAGATACGCAGTATTTT. Protein: CASRSADTQYF.

The chain links TRBV6-1 to TRBJ2-3; D perhaps matches TRBD2 (6 bases). Germline CDR1 and CDR2: MNHNS and SASEGT. The V and J ends lost 0 bases and 3 bases respectively, with 13 bases between them. This CDR3 region has 16 residues. CDR3 protein: CASSEAPGGGTDTQYF. CDR3 in DNA: TGTGCCAGCAGTGAAGCCCCCGGGGGTGGAACAGATACGCAGTATTTT.

The V call is TRBV5-8, the J call TRBJ2-7, with a tentative D call TRBD2 (6 bases). The CDR3 runs 16 residues. The germline V gene has CDR1 SGHTS and CDR2 YDEGEE. The V end was cut by 4 bases, the J end by 0 bases, with 17 bases between. CDR3 nucleotide sequence: TGTGCCAGCAGCCCCTTGGAGGGGCCCCTCTCCTACGAGCAGTACTTC. It translates to CASSPLEGPLSYEQYF.

The chain recombines TRBV30 with TRBJ2-5; 8 positions agree with TRBD1. CDR1 GTSNPN and CDR2 SVGIG come from the germline V gene (reference sequence). The CDR3 spans 13 residues. Germline trimming cut 2 bases from V and 5 bases from J; bases unmatched to any gene: 4. CDR3 sequence (DNA): TGTGCCTGGAGTTTGACAGGGGCTGAGACCCAGTACTTC. Its translation is CAWSLTGAETQYF.

The rearrangement uses TRBV20-1 and TRBJ1-6; D is unclear. The CDR3 sequence is 18 residues long. The germline V gene encodes CDR1 DFQATT and CDR2 SNEGSKA (reference sequence). The V and J ends lost 0 bases and 0 bases respectively, with 15 bases between them. CDR3 residues: CSARDRFRLSSYNSPLHF. DNA of the CDR3: TGCAGTGCTAGAGATCGCTTTCGGTTAAGCTCCTATAATTCACCCCTCCACTTT.

The rearrangement uses TRBV20-1 and TRBJ2-5; 13 bases map to TRBD2. The germline gives CDR1 DFQATT, CDR2 SNEGSKA (reference sequence). With V trimmed by 6 bases and J by 4 bases, 14 bases remained unmatched. The CDR3 length is 17 residues. CDR3 DNA sequence: TGCAGTGCCTTCACTAGCGGGGGGGCCGTGACGGGAGAGACCCAGTACTTC. This translates into CSAFTSGGAVTGETQYF.

The V gene is TRBV5-1, the J gene TRBJ2-1; possible D gene TRBD2, 5 bases. Germline V gene sequence: CDR1 SGHRS, CDR2 YFSETQ. With 1 base removed from V and 0 bases from J, the gap between germline ends came to 14 bases. The CDR3 runs 17 residues. Here the CDR3 reads CASSLLGGLSSYNEQFF. The CDR3 nucleotides are TGCGCCAGCAGCTTGTTAGGCGGGTTGAGCTCCTACAATGAGCAGTTCTTC.

This chain connects TRBV18 to TRBJ2-3, with 11 bases aligning to TRBD1. Germline V gene sequence: CDR1 KGHSH, CDR2 LQKENI. The CDR3 extends over 16 amino acids. The V and J ends lost 3 bases and 2 bases, in that order; junction bases with no gene match: 4. Here the CDR3 reads CASSPEGQGDTDTQYF. The CDR3 DNA sequence: TGTGCCAGCTCACCCGAGGGACAGGGGGACACAGATACGCAGTATTTT.